What follows are 21 T cell receptor beta chains derived from one specimen sequenced in a study of control samples from healthy donors and cancer patients. The table came from immunoSEQ multiplex PCR; TCRdb's copy has only in-frame clones and leaves some out. This table has approximately 60,000 clones, about nine tenths appearing once. Source material: PBMCs. The receptors stem from a woman aged 50 to 60 with colorectal cancer.

The chain combines TRBV3-1 (or the pseudogene TRBV3-2) with TRBJ1-4; weak D call: TRBD1 (5 bases). With 3 bases removed from V and 0 bases from J, the gap between germline ends came to 8 bases. CDR1 is LGHDT and CDR2 is YNNKEL in the germline V gene (reference sequence). The CDR3 length is 15 residues. For the CDR3, the DNA is TGTGCCAGCAGCCAGATGACAGCAACTAATGAAAAACTGTTTTTT. It is translated as CASSQMTATNEKLFF.

This clone was observed a single time. J is TRBJ2-5 and V is TRBV9; a weak D match, TRBD2 (5 bases). The V and J ends lost 0 bases and 2 bases respectively, with 5 bases between them. The germline V gene has CDR1 SGDLS and CDR2 YYNGEE. CDR3 length: 13 amino acids. DNA for the CDR3: TGTGCCAGCAGCGTAGAGCGGCAAGAGACCCAGTACTTC. This sequence encodes CASSVERQETQYF.

The V gene is TRBV7-6, the J gene TRBJ2-5; D is possibly TRBD2 (5 bases). This CDR3 is 15 amino acids long. CDR1 SGHVS and CDR2 FNYEAQ come from the germline V gene. The germline V and J ends were trimmed by 4 bases and 5 bases, with 17 bases remaining between them. Here the CDR3 DNA reads TGTGCCAGCAGCTCTATGGACGGGCGAGGGGAGACCCAGTACTTC. This encodes CASSSMDGRGETQYF.

This sequence joins TRBV5-4 and TRBJ2-1, with D perhaps TRBD1 (6 bases). CDR3 size: 13 residues. The germline V gene has CDR1 SGHNT and CDR2 YYREEE (reference sequence). V lost 2 bases and J 8 bases, leaving 11 bases between the germline ends. CDR3 sequence: CASSFADSDEQFF. Written as DNA, the CDR3 is TGTGCCAGCAGCTTCGCGGACAGCGATGAGCAGTTCTTC.

The chain employs TRBV5-1 and TRBJ2-1; D ambiguous. The germline V gene encodes CDR1 SGHRS and CDR2 YFSETQ. V was shortened by 4 bases and J by 0 bases, with 11 bases between the two germline ends. The CDR3 is 15 residues long. CDR3 protein: CASSGSASSYNEQFF. The DNA of the CDR3 is TGCGCCAGCAGCGGGTCTGCGAGCTCCTACAATGAGCAGTTCTTC.

The V call is TRBV5-4, the J call TRBJ2-1; no reliable D call. Germline-derived CDR1 and CDR2 are SGHNT and YYREEE (reference sequence). The CDR3 contains 13 residues. The V gene lost 2 bases and the J gene lost 7 bases, with 10 bases spanning the gap. DNA of the CDR3: TGTGCCAGCAGCTTTGGACCCTTTAATGAGCAGTTCTTC. Its translation: CASSFGPFNEQFF.

V gene TRBV28 combines with J gene TRBJ1-1, with D maybe TRBD1 (5 bases). The ends were cut back, 4 bases at V and 10 bases at J, with 22 bases in the middle. CDR1 is MDHEN and CDR2 is SYDVKM in the germline V gene. This CDR3 contains 15 residues. This CDR3 reads CASSSVQAGKSGAFF. The CDR3 coding sequence is TGTGCCAGCAGTTCAGTACAGGCAGGGAAGAGTGGAGCTTTCTTT.

This rearrangement joins TRBV7-3 to TRBJ2-2; no clear D. Trimming cost V 1 base and J 4 bases, with 4 bases left between them. This CDR3 comprises 13 residues. In germline, CDR1 is SGHTA, CDR2 FQGTGA. CDR3 bases: TGTGCCAGCAGCTTAATGAGCACCGGGGAGCTGTTTTTT. As protein: CASSLMSTGELFF.

This clone was seen more than once but under ten times. DNA for the CDR3: TGTGCCATCACCGATGGAGTGACTGAAGCTTTCTTT. Its protein is CAITDGVTEAFF. This chain connects TRBV10-3 to TRBJ1-1; no reliable D call. CDR1 is ENHRY, CDR2 SYGVKD, per germline. V was pared by 7 bases and J by 5 bases, with 11 bases between. This CDR3 has 12 amino acids.

The chain joins TRBV10-3 to TRBJ1-2; tentative D call: TRBD1 (6 bases). The CDR3 has 14 residues. Germline assignment: CDR1 ENHRY and CDR2 SYGVKD. The V and J ends lost 4 bases and 7 bases respectively, with 16 bases between them. CDR3 in DNA: TGTGCCATCAGTGTGGAGGGGACATCTTCTGGCTACACCTTC. Protein product: CAISVEGTSSGYTF.

This rearrangement joins TRBV7-9 to TRBJ1-3; D unresolved. This CDR3 spans 14 amino acids. Trimming removed 0 bases at V and 0 bases at J, with 3 bases between. The germline gives CDR1 SEHNR, CDR2 FQNEAQ (reference sequence). CDR3 sequence: CASSLAGSGNTIYF. The CDR3 bases are TGTGCCAGCAGCTTAGCAGGCTCTGGAAACACCATATATTTT.

The rearrangement joins TRBV13 to TRBJ2-7; the D gene is possibly TRBD1 (6 bases). The germline V and J ends were trimmed by 5 bases and 7 bases, with 12 bases remaining between them. This CDR3 region has 12 residues. Germline-derived CDR1 and CDR2 are PRHDT and FYEKMQ (reference sequence). CDR3 in amino acids: CASSMGTGEQYF. Here the CDR3 DNA reads TGTGCCAGCAGCATGGGTACAGGGGAGCAGTACTTC.

This chain uses TRBV6-4 with TRBJ2-1; 11 positions agree with TRBD2. CDR1 MRHNA and CDR2 SNTAGT come from the germline V gene. The CDR3 is made up of 15 amino acids. V trimming: 5 bases; J trimming: 3 bases; junction bases outside the gene matches: 3. The CDR3 loop reads CASSFGTSGYNEQFF. CDR3 nucleotide sequence: TGTGCCAGCAGTTTCGGGACTAGCGGCTACAATGAGCAGTTCTTC.

The rearrangement uses TRBV5-1 and TRBJ2-4, with 7 bases matching TRBD1. The V and J ends lost 0 bases and 1 base, in that order; junction bases with no gene match: 4. The germline V gene encodes CDR1 SGHRS and CDR2 YFSETQ. The length of the CDR3 is 16 residues. CDR3 residues: CASSLEGGSAKNIQYF. In DNA form, the CDR3 reads TGCGCCAGCAGCTTGGAAGGGGGCTCGGCCAAAAACATTCAGTACTTC.

The CDR3 loop reads CASSLVGTAEAFF. CDR3 DNA sequence: TGCGCCAGCAGCTTGGTTGGGACAGCTGAAGCTTTCTTT. The chain joins TRBV5-1 to TRBJ1-1; TRBD1 agrees at 7 bases. Per the germline V gene, CDR1 is SGHRS and CDR2 is YFSETQ. The CDR3 runs 13 residues. The ends lost 0 bases at V and 6 bases at J; junction bases unmatched: 2.

The CDR3 protein is CASSSNLGPYEQYF. CDR3 in DNA: TGTGCCAGCAGCTCCAACTTGGGGCCCTACGAGCAGTACTTC. This chain joins TRBV11-2 and TRBJ2-7, with D perhaps matching TRBD1 (5 bases). The CDR3 is 14 residues long. Germline CDR1 and CDR2: SGHAT and FQNNGV. V was clipped by 4 bases and J by 2 bases, with 12 bases between them.

The chain joins TRBV6-6 to TRBJ2-7; D is undetermined. Per germline, CDR1 MNHNY and CDR2 SVGAGI (reference sequence). The CDR3 has 15 residues. With 7 bases removed from V and 6 bases from J, the gap between germline ends came to 22 bases. The CDR3 spells CASTDIGSPLSEQYF. Here the CDR3 DNA reads TGTGCCAGCACAGATATCGGGTCCCCTCTTTCCGAGCAGTACTTC.

The chain links TRBV15 to TRBJ1-3; D possibly corresponds to TRBD1 (5 bases). This CDR3 spans 15 amino acids. V lost 3 bases and J lost 3, with 12 bases in between. CDR1 is LNHNV and CDR2 is YYDKDF in the germline V gene (reference sequence). In DNA, the CDR3 is TGTGCCACCAGCAGGCGGGGCAGCCTTGGAAACACCATATATTTT. It translates to CATSRRGSLGNTIYF. Full variable domain (missing parts from reference TRBV15 and TRBJ1-3): DAMVIQNPRYQVTQFGKPVTLSCSQTLNHNVMYWYQQKSSQAPKLLFHYYDKDFNNEADTPDNFQSRRPNTSFCFLDIRSPGLGDTAMYLCATSRRGSLGNTIYFGEGSWLTVV.

The gene calls are TRBV7-8 and TRBJ2-3; TRBD1 matches at 10 bases. The junction had 6 bases not matched to a gene; V was cut back by 5 bases and J by 1 base. This CDR3 spans 16 amino acids. CDR1 is SGHVS and CDR2 is FQNEAQ in the germline V gene. The CDR3 coding sequence is TGTGCCAGCAGCGCCCGGGACAGGGGAGGCACAGATACGCAGTATTTT. Protein: CASSARDRGGTDTQYF.

The chain is built from TRBV10-3 and TRBJ1-2; D possibly corresponds to TRBD1 (5 bases). CDR3 length equals 11 residues. In germline, CDR1 is ENHRY, CDR2 SYGVKD. Trimming pared 9 bases from V and 8 bases from J, leaving 13 bases between. CDR3 sequence reads: CAIGGGRGYTF. The CDR3 coding sequence is TGTGCCATTGGGGGGGGACGGGGCTACACCTTC.

This chain links TRBV25-1 with TRBJ2-7; TRBD1 agrees at 10 bases. The CDR3 totals 14 residues. J lost 4 bases, V lost 3 bases, and 3 bases had no gene match. In germline, CDR1 is MGHDK, CDR2 SYGVNS. The CDR3 DNA is TGTGCCAGCAGTGACGACAGGGGGCAATACGAGCAGTACTTC. Translating it yields CASSDDRGQYEQYF.